Described below is a single TCR beta chain sequence and its context. Antigen specificity is unknown. These data originate in a study of CD4 T cells in relation to SARS-CoV-2 and coronaviruses. Background on the study: Of the patients, under 10 were male, 4 female, two Hispanic.

The CDR3 consists of 15 residues. With 4 bases removed from V and 3 bases from J, the gap between germline ends came to 12 bases. Germline V gives CDR1 MDHEN, CDR2 SYDVKM. The protocol was immunoSEQ multiplex PCR, while the TCRdb copy is restricted to in-frame clones and leaves out a portion. This table holds about 36,000 clones, approximately 80% found once. Sorted naive or memory CD4+ cells met CEF peptides for around eleven days. The clonotype comes from an adult with COVID-19. The sequenced material came from memory CD4+ T cells from PBMCs, cultured in vitro. The chain joins TRBV28 to TRBJ2-2, with D maybe TRBD1 (5 bases). CDR3 nucleotides: TGTGCCAGCAGTTCAAACCAGGGATACACCGGGGAGCTGTTTTTT. This codes for CASSSNQGYTGELFF.